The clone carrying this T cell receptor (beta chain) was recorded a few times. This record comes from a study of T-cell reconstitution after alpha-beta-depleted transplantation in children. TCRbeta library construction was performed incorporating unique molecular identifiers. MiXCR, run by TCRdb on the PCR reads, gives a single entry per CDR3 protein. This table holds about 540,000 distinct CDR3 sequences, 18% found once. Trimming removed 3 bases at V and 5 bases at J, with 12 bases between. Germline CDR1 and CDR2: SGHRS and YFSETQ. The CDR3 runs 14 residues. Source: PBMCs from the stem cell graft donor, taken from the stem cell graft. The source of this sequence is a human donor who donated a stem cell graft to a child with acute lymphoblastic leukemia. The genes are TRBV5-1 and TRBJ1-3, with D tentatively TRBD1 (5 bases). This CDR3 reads CASSSDRGRNTIYF. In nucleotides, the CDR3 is TGCGCCAGCAGCTCGGACCGGGGGAGAAACACCATATATTTT.